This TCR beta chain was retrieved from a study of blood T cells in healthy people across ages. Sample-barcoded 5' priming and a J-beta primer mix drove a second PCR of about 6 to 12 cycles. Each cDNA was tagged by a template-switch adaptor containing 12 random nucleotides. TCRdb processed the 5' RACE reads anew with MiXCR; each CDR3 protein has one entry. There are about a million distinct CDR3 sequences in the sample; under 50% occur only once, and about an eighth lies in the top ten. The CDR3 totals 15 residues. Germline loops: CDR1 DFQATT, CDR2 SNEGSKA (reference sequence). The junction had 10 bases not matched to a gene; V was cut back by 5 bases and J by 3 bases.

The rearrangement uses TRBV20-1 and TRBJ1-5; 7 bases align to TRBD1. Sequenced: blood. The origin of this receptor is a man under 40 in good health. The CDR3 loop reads CSAPDRDVDNQPQHF. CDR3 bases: TGCAGTGCTCCCGACAGGGACGTGGACAATCAGCCCCAGCATTTT.